The 6 T cell receptor beta chains reported below all come from one sample, sequenced in a study of cytomegalovirus exposure and HLA in healthy donors. In the PCR, 60 Vbeta and 13 Jbeta primers were used. TCRdb's copy holds only in-frame clones and misses some; the assay was immunoSEQ multiplex PCR. In the table there are around 65,000 clones, roughly 77% of which are singletons. Sequenced material: PBMCs. These receptors were collected from a woman between 25 and 40 years old in good health and CMV-seronegative.

This clone has a handful of counts. This chain uses TRBV19 with TRBJ2-7; D possibly corresponds to TRBD1 (5 bases). The CDR3 is 16 residues long. Germline V gene sequence: CDR1 LNHDA, CDR2 SQIVND (reference sequence). V was trimmed by 3 bases and J by 1 base, leaving 16 bases between them. The CDR3 here is CASSMGWGSSSYEQYF. The DNA for the CDR3 is TGTGCCAGTAGTATGGGTTGGGGCAGTTCATCCTACGAGCAGTACTTC.

The V gene is TRBV29-1, the J gene TRBJ2-5; TRBD1 matches at 9 bases. The CDR3 has 15 amino acids. The ends lost 4 bases at V and 5 bases at J; junction bases unmatched: 11. Germline values: CDR1 SQVTM, CDR2 ANQGSEA. Written as DNA, the CDR3 is TGCAGCGTTGCTTTACCTACAGGGGGCCGGGAGACCCAGTACTTC. Protein: CSVALPTGGRETQYF.

The CDR3 loop reads CSVEDRAGVSPNEQFF. DNA for the CDR3: TGCAGCGTTGAAGATCGAGCGGGAGTATCCCCCAATGAGCAGTTCTTC. The chain carries TRBV29-1 and TRBJ2-1, with 8 bases identical to TRBD2. The germline gives CDR1 SQVTM, CDR2 ANQGSEA. This CDR3 is 16 amino acids long. The J segment lost 6 bases and the V segment lost 0 bases, leaving 10 bases of the junction unmatched.

The chain combines TRBV30 with TRBJ1-4; possibly TRBD1 for D (6 bases). V lost 1 base, J lost 7 bases, and 16 bases lay in between. The CDR3 is 15 amino acids. The germline CDR1 and CDR2 sequences are GTSNPN and SVGIG (reference sequence). CDR3 sequence reads: CAWSAPPGALEKLFF. The CDR3 nucleotides are TGTGCCTGGAGTGCCCCGCCAGGGGCGCTTGAAAAACTGTTTTTT.

In its sample, this clone was seen once. This chain connects TRBV2 to TRBJ2-4, with 9 bases lining up with TRBD2. V lost 8 bases and J lost 0; bases outside the gene matches: 14. CDR1 is SNHLY and CDR2 is FYNNEI in the germline V gene. The CDR3 spans 18 residues. Here the CDR3 DNA reads TGTGCCAGCCGGGTGGCTAGCGGGACGACGCTAGCCAAAAACATTCAGTACTTC. Protein product: CASRVASGTTLAKNIQYF.

J is TRBJ1-2 and V is TRBV4-1, with 8 bases matching TRBD1. CDR1 and CDR2 (germline): MGHRA, YSYEKL. Trimming at V came to 1 base and at J to 6 bases, leaving 10 bases not matched to a gene. The CDR3 is 16 residues long. DNA of the CDR3: TGCGCCAGCAGCCAAGGACTCCAGGACAGGGTCAATGGCTACACCTTC. This translates into CASSQGLQDRVNGYTF.